One sample yielded the 5 T cell receptor beta chains listed below, sequenced in a study of T cell responses to AZD1222 COVID-19 vaccine. Repertoires were generated with immunoSEQ multiplex PCR, while TCRdb's copy carries only in-frame clones and drops some. The table records about 120,000 clones, roughly 92% of them present only once. The input for sequencing was peripheral blood, taken 28 days after the second AZD1222 dose. The receptors come from an adult who received the AZD1222 COVID-19 vaccine.

This rearrangement joins TRBV12-3 or TRBV12-4 to TRBJ1-5; D is unresolved. The V end was cut by 0 bases, the J end by 5 bases, with 5 bases between. The CDR3 is 13 amino acids. In DNA, the CDR3 is TGTGCCAGCAGTTTAGCGCGAGATCAGCCCCAGCATTTT. Translated, it gives CASSLARDQPQHF.

The chain joins TRBV28 to TRBJ2-5; either TRBD1 or TRBD2 may fit D (5 bases each). The germline V gene encodes CDR1 MDHEN and CDR2 SYDVKM. V shed 5 bases and J shed 2 bases, with 18 bases lying between them. The CDR3 is made up of 16 amino acids. The CDR3 is CASSNWGYLEQETQYF. CDR3 coding DNA: TGTGCCAGCAGTAATTGGGGGTACCTTGAGCAAGAGACCCAGTACTTC.

This sequence joins TRBV30 and TRBJ2-7; D is ambiguous. Per germline, CDR1 GTSNPN and CDR2 SVGIG (reference sequence). This CDR3 has 12 amino acids. The V end was cut by 5 bases, the J end by 2 bases, with 10 bases between. The CDR3 DNA reads TGTGCCTGGTCCTTAGCTCCCTACGAGCAGTACTTC. It specifies CAWSLAPYEQYF.

This clone has more than one count but fewer than ten. V gene TRBV5-4 combines with J gene TRBJ2-2; D possibly corresponds to TRBD2 (5 bases). The germline V gene has CDR1 SGHNT and CDR2 YYREEE (reference sequence). V was cut by 0 bases and J by 4 bases, with 13 bases left in between. This CDR3 spans 16 amino acids. This CDR3 is CASSLDSSGGTGELFF. Here the CDR3 DNA reads TGTGCCAGCAGCTTGGACAGTTCAGGAGGCACCGGGGAGCTGTTTTTT.

The rearrangement uses TRBV6-6 and TRBJ1-5; 8 nucleotides agree with TRBD1. In germline, CDR1 is MNHNY, CDR2 SVGAGI (reference sequence). The CDR3 spans 16 residues. V shed 7 bases and J 5 bases; nucleotides not matched to a gene: 13. The CDR3 bases are TGTGCCAGCACCTTATATGGGACAGGCGGGGATCAGCCCCAGCATTTT. Translating it yields CASTLYGTGGDQPQHF.